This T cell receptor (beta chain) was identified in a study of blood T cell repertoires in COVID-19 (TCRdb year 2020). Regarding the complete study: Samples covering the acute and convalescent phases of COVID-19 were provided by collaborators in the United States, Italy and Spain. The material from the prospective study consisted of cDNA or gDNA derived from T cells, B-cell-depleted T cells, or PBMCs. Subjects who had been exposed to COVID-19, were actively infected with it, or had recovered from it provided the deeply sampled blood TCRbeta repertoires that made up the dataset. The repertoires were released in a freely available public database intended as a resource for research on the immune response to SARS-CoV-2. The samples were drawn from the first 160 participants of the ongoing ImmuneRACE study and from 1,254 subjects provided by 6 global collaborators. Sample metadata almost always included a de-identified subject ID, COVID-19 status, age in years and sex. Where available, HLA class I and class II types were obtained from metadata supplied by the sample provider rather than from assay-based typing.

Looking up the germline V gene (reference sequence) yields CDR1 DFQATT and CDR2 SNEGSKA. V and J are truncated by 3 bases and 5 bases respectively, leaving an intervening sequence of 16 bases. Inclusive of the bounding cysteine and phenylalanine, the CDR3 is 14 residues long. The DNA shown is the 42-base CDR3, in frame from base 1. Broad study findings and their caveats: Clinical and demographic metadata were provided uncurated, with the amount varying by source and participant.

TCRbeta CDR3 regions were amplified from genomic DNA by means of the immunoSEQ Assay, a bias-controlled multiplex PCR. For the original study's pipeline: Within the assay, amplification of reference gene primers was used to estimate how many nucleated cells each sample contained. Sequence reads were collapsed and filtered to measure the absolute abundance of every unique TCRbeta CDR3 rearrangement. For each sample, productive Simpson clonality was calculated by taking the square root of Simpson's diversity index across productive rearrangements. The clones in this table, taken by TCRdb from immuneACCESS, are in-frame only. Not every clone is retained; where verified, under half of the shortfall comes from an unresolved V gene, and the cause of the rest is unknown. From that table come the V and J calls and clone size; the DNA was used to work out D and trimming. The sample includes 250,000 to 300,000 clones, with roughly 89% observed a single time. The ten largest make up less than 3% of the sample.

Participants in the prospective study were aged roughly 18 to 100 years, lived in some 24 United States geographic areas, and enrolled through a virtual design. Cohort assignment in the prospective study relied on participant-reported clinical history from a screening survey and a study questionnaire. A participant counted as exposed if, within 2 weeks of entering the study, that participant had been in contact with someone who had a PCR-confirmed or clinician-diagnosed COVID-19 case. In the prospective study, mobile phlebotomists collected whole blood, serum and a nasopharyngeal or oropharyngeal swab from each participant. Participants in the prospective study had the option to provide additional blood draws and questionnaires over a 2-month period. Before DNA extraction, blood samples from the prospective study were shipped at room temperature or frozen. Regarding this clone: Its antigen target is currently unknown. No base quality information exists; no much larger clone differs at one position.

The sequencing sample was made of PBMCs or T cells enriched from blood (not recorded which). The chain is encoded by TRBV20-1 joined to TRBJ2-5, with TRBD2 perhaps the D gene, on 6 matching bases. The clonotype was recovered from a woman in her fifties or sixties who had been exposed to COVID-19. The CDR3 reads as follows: CSASGLAHRETQYF. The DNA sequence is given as TGCAGTGCTAGTGGGCTAGCGCATAGGGAGACCCAGTACTTC.